This T cell receptor (beta chain) was observed in a study of molecular identifiers for immune sequencing clone quantification. TCRdb reprocessed the PCR reads with MiXCR, giving one entry per CDR3 protein. The sample holds a few hundred thousand distinct CDR3 sequences, about 26% seen once. V lost 0 bases and J lost 6, with 24 bases in between. CDR1 is SGDLS and CDR2 is YYNGEE in the germline V gene. The CDR3 covers 18 residues. This clonotype was detected ten times or more. This receptor was taken from a human donor in good health. Some libraries in this study had Jurkat cell RNA spiked in. The source material was naive CD8+ T cells from blood, with Jurkat cell RNA spiked in. Noted subset: FACS-sorted CD8+CD4-CCR7+CD45RA+ naive T cells. The rearrangement links TRBV9 to TRBJ1-1, with D tentatively TRBD1 (6 bases). Here the CDR3 reads CASSVAYGGPPTYAEAFF. Written as DNA, the CDR3 is TGTGCCAGCAGCGTAGCTTACGGGGGGCCCCCTACCTACGCTGAAGCTTTCTTT.